Below, one T cell receptor (beta chain) is given with its context. The data are from a study of tumor-infiltrating lymphocytes in primary liver carcinoma. From about 19-30 mg of unsorted bulk tissue, DNA and RNA were co-extracted together. Each tumor was sampled at four poles and its centre. A constant-region primer served to make TCR beta cDNA from approximately 490 ng total RNA. Amplification in three nested multiplex PCR rounds with slightly modified ARM-PCR gave rise to TCR beta libraries. One entry per CDR3 protein, called by TCRdb with MiXCR from the multiplex PCR reads. Seen here are roughly 48,000 distinct CDR3 sequences, about three quarters observed once, and the top ten hold 25% to 30%. The specimen was liver tumor tissue from sampling region 3. Subset defined: tumor region T3, left-lateral pole. This clonotype was sampled from a man aged 35 to 55 with primary liver carcinoma and hepatitis B virus infection.

CDR3 sequence reads: CASSKEGNHGYTF. The CDR3 DNA is TGTGCCAGCAGCAAAGAGGGGAACCATGGCTACACCTTC. The V gene is TRBV11-2, the J gene TRBJ1-2; D is perhaps TRBD1 (5 bases). The V gene lost 5 bases and the J gene lost 6 bases, with 13 bases spanning the gap. CDR1 SGHAT and CDR2 FQNNGV come from the germline V gene. The CDR3 runs 13 residues.